Only one count was recorded for the clone carrying this TCR beta chain. This record belongs to a study of shared clonotypes between healthy human individuals. The CDR3 covers 17 residues. Germline V gene lookup returns CDR1 SGHRS and CDR2 YFSETQ. V lost 1 base to trimming and J lost 7 bases; unmatched junction nucleotides: 14. Libraries were prepared by immunoSEQ multiplex PCR; TCRdb keeps only in-frame clonotypes and omits some of them. The sample yields millions of clones, more than 85% seen once. The chain uses TRBV5-1 and TRBJ2-1; 7 positions agree with TRBD2. The specimen was naive CD4+ T cells from PBMCs. Regarding subset: CD45RA+ positively selected. The TCR comes from a man aged 18-30 years in good health. Some clones in this sample may be carry-over from other donors' samples. The CDR3 region has the DNA TGCGCCAGCAGCTTGTATGGGGCGGGAGAAGGCAGGAATGAGCAGTTCTTC. It specifies CASSLYGAGEGRNEQFF.